This TCR beta chain derives from a study of molecular identifiers for immune sequencing clone quantification. Findings and limits, study-wide: It was shown that clones above 20 RNA copies held over 97% of effector molecules, but under 1% in naive cells.

Germline-derived CDR1 and CDR2 are MGHRA and YSYEKL. Losses at the gene ends were 4 bases for V and 7 bases for J; bases not matched to a gene: 4. The CDR3 extends over 13 amino acids. By frequency in the sample, this clonotype is medium-sized. Its antigen is as yet unknown. Bulk TCR library preparation followed previously described methods with listed TCR primers. TCRdb independently ran MiXCR on the PCR reads; one entry per CDR3 protein. The repertoire consists of roughly 10,000 distinct CDR3 sequences, with about a fifth occurring once and the leading ten covering roughly 1.5%. Naive CD8 T cells, phenotype CD8+CD4-CCR7+CD45RA+, were sorted.

The chain combines TRBV4-1 with TRBJ1-1, with 9 bases lining up with TRBD1. The sequenced sample was naive CD8+ T cells from blood, with Jurkat cell RNA spiked in. Specified subset: FACS-sorted CD8+CD4-CCR7+CD45RA+ naive T cells. The clonotype originates from a human donor in good health. Some libraries in this study had Jurkat cell RNA spiked in. CDR3 coding DNA: TGCGCCAGCAGCCTTGGGACAGGGATTGAAGCTTTCTTT. It codes for CASSLGTGIEAFF.